This T cell receptor beta chain originates from a study of blood T cell repertoires in COVID-19. For the study at large: The analysed material was cDNA or gDNA that came from T cells, B-cell-depleted T cells, or PBMCs.

Only in-frame clones appear in the TCRdb table, and some are missing; sequencing was by immunoSEQ multiplex PCR. This table holds about 160,000 clones, approximately 95% found once. Germline CDR1 is LGHDT and CDR2 is YNNKEL (reference sequence). CDR3 size: 12 residues. V gave up 5 bases and J gave up 2 bases, with 7 bases separating them. Followed over time, Seattle patients had been enrolled while infection was active. The V and J genes are TRBV3-1 (or the pseudogene TRBV3-2) and TRBJ2-7; unclear D gene. The source material was peripheral blood. This TCR derives from a woman aged 60 to 75 with COVID-19, enrolled during active disease. DNA of the CDR3: TGTGCCAGCAGCTTTTATACCTACGAGCAGTACTTC. Translated, it gives CASSFYTYEQYF.